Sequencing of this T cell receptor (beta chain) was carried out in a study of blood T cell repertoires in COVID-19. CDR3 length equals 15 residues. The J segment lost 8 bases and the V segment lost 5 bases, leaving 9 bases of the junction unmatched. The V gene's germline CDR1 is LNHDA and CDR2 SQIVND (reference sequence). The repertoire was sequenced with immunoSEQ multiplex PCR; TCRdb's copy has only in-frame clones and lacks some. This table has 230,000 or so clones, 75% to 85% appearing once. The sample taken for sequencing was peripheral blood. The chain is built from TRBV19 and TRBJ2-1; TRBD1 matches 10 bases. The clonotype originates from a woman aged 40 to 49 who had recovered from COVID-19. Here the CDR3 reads CASSPLGTGDHEQFF. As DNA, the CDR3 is TGTGCCAGTAGTCCCCTTGGGACAGGGGACCATGAGCAGTTCTTC. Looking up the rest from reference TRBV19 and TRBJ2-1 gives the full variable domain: DGGITQSPKYLFRKEGQNVTLSCEQNLNHDAMYWYRQDPGQGLRLIYYSQIVNDFQKGDIAEGYSVSREKKESFPLTVTSAQKNPTAFYLCASSPLGTGDHEQFFGPGTRLTVL.